This T cell receptor beta chain came from a study of T cell changes during pregnancy in multiple sclerosis. Libraries were prepared by immunoSEQ multiplex PCR; TCRdb keeps only in-frame clonotypes and omits some of them. The sample comprises tens of thousands of clones, 92% of which are singletons, and about 2.9% rests with the top ten. V shed 5 bases and J 8 bases; nucleotides not matched to a gene: 14. Germline loops: CDR1 GTSNPN, CDR2 SVGIG (reference sequence). The CDR3 is made up of 16 amino acids. The TCR sequence derives from a female donor in good health, enrolled as a control in a pregnancy study. The sample was peripheral blood, taken in the second trimester of pregnancy. The chain has TRBV30 and TRBJ1-4, with 10 bases fitting TRBD1. The CDR3 loop is CAWGRAFGQGEEKLFF. CDR3 sequence (DNA): TGTGCCTGGGGACGGGCGTTCGGACAGGGGGAAGAAAAACTGTTTTTT.